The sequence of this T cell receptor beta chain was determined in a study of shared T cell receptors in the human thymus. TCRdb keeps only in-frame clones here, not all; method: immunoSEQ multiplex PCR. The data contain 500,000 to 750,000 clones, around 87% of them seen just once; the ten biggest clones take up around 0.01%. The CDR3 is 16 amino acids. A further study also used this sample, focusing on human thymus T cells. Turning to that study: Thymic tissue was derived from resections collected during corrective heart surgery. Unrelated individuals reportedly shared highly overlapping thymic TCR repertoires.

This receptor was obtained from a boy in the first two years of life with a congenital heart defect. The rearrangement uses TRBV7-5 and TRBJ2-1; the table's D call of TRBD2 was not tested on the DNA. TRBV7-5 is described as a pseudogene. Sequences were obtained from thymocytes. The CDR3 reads CARSARAREAYNEQFF. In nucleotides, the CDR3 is TGTGCCAGAAGCGCCCGGGCCAGGGAGGCCTACAATGAGCAGTTCTTC.